The rows below give T cell receptor beta chains drawn from one sample of a study of molecular identifiers for immune sequencing clone quantification. TCRdb analysed the PCR reads with MiXCR anew, one entry per CDR3 protein. The sample lists fewer than 350,000 distinct CDR3 sequences; around a fifth were seen once. Specimen: naive CD8+ T cells from blood, with Jurkat cell RNA spiked in. These receptors came from a human donor in good health. Some libraries in this study had Jurkat cell RNA spiked in. Each CDR3 is given with its conserved first and last residue. The D gene is left open where the match is weak. Rows give clone size only sometimes, using once, few, many, or a class for an expanded clone.

clone_size: -; j_call: TRBJ2-3; d_call: -; v_call: TRBV6-1; cdr3_nt: TGTGCCAGCAGTGAACAGACAGCTTCCACAGATACGCAGTATTTT; cdr3_aa: CASSEQTASTDTQYF
clone_size: many; j_call: TRBJ1-1; d_call: -; v_call: TRBV13; cdr3_nt: TGTGCCAGCAGCATGGGACCGACCAACACTGAAGCTTTCTTT; cdr3_aa: CASSMGPTNTEAFF
clone_size: few; j_call: TRBJ2-7; d_call: -; v_call: TRBV14; cdr3_nt: TGTGCCAGCAGCCGGAGGGCTAGTTCTTACGAGCAGTACTTC; cdr3_aa: CASSRRASSYEQYF
clone_size: many; j_call: TRBJ2-5; d_call: TRBD2; v_call: TRBV6-5; cdr3_nt: TGTGCCAGCAGCTTACTAGCGGCCAGGGAGACCCAGTACTTC; cdr3_aa: CASSLLAARETQYF
clone_size: many; j_call: TRBJ1-1; d_call: TRBD1; v_call: TRBV6-5; cdr3_nt: TGTGCCAGCAGTTACTCGCCCTCGACAGGGCATACTGAAGCTTTCTTT; cdr3_aa: CASSYSPSTGHTEAFF
clone_size: many; j_call: TRBJ2-3; d_call: TRBD1; v_call: TRBV28; cdr3_nt: TGTGCCAGCAGTAACCCACAGGGGGCGGGCACAGATACGCAGTATTTT; cdr3_aa: CASSNPQGAGTDTQYF
clone_size: -; j_call: TRBJ2-7; d_call: TRBD2; v_call: TRBV2; cdr3_nt: TGTGCCAGCATTCCGCCTAGCGGGGGGGCTGGGCAGTACTTC; cdr3_aa: CASIPPSGGAGQYF
clone_size: many; j_call: TRBJ1-5; d_call: -; v_call: TRBV28; cdr3_nt: TGTGCCAGCAGTTTAGAGCTGGATAGCAATCAGCCCCAGCATTTT; cdr3_aa: CASSLELDSNQPQHF
clone_size: many; j_call: TRBJ2-1; d_call: -; v_call: TRBV12-5; cdr3_nt: TGTGCTAGTGGTTTGGCCCGACTAGGCTCCTACAATGAGCAGTTCTTC; cdr3_aa: CASGLARLGSYNEQFF
clone_size: many; j_call: TRBJ2-1; d_call: -; v_call: TRBV5-8; cdr3_nt: TGTGCCAGCAGCTTAAGACAAGTAAGACCCCTCCTGGCCTACAATGAGCAGTTCTTC; cdr3_aa: CASSLRQVRPLLAYNEQFF
clone_size: -; j_call: TRBJ2-7; d_call: TRBD2; v_call: TRBV29-1; cdr3_nt: TGCAGCGTTGAGGGACTAGTCGAGCAGTACTTC; cdr3_aa: CSVEGLVEQYF
clone_size: many; j_call: TRBJ2-2; d_call: -; v_call: TRBV10-1; cdr3_nt: TGCGCCAGCAGTGATAGCCCCGGGGAGCTGTTTTTT; cdr3_aa: CASSDSPGELFF
clone_size: -; j_call: TRBJ2-2; d_call: -; v_call: TRBV3-1; cdr3_nt: TGTGCCATCGGAACTAACCTTAACACCGGGGAGCTGTTTTTT; cdr3_aa: CAIGTNLNTGELFF
clone_size: few; j_call: TRBJ1-4; d_call: TRBD1; v_call: TRBV11-2; cdr3_nt: TGTGCCAGCAGCAAACAGGGGGCGACTAATGAAAAACTGTTTTTT; cdr3_aa: CASSKQGATNEKLFF
clone_size: many; j_call: TRBJ2-7; d_call: -; v_call: TRBV20-1; cdr3_nt: TGCAGTGTGCGCAGGGGGGGTTACGAGCAGTACTTC; cdr3_aa: CSVRRGGYEQYF
clone_size: few; j_call: TRBJ2-7; d_call: -; v_call: TRBV6-5; cdr3_nt: TGTGCCAGCAGTTCGGGTCCTTGGGAGCAGTACTTC; cdr3_aa: CASSSGPWEQYF
clone_size: few; j_call: TRBJ2-3; d_call: -; v_call: TRBV19; cdr3_nt: TGTGCCAGTAGTATAGTGTATAGGCACACAGATACGCAGTATTTT; cdr3_aa: CASSIVYRHTDTQYF
clone_size: few; j_call: TRBJ2-7; d_call: -; v_call: TRBV19; cdr3_nt: TGTGCCAGTAGGAGGGCGTCGGGTGAGCAGTACTTC; cdr3_aa: CASRRASGEQYF
clone_size: many; j_call: TRBJ2-3; d_call: TRBD2; v_call: TRBV4-1; cdr3_nt: TGCGCCAGCAGCCAGAGGGGACTAGCGGGGACAGATACGCAGTATTTT; cdr3_aa: CASSQRGLAGTDTQYF
clone_size: -; j_call: TRBJ1-1; d_call: -; v_call: TRBV7-9; cdr3_nt: TGTGCCAGCAGCCAGGTTCCAGTGGCGATTTCGAACACTGAAGCTTTCTTT; cdr3_aa: CASSQVPVAISNTEAFF
clone_size: -; j_call: TRBJ2-1; d_call: -; v_call: TRBV6-2/TRBV6-3; cdr3_nt: TGTGCCAGCAGTCCCCGGGACTGGAGTTACAATGAGCAGTTCTTC; cdr3_aa: CASSPRDWSYNEQFF
clone_size: many; j_call: TRBJ1-3; d_call: -; v_call: TRBV9; cdr3_nt: TGTGCCAGCAGCGATGAGACCTACAGCTCTGGAAACACCATATATTTT; cdr3_aa: CASSDETYSSGNTIYF
clone_size: few; j_call: TRBJ1-4; d_call: -; v_call: TRBV4-3; cdr3_nt: TGCGCCAGCAGCCAAGATAAGGCCCAGGGTTATGAAAAACTGTTTTTT; cdr3_aa: CASSQDKAQGYEKLFF
clone_size: many; j_call: TRBJ1-4; d_call: -; v_call: TRBV14; cdr3_nt: TGTGCCAGCAGCCAAGGGACCAGAACTAATGAAAAACTGTTTTTT; cdr3_aa: CASSQGTRTNEKLFF
clone_size: -; j_call: TRBJ2-3; d_call: -; v_call: TRBV23-1; cdr3_nt: TGCGCCAGCAGTCAATCGAAAGGGCCCCCAGATACGCAGTATTTT; cdr3_aa: CASSQSKGPPDTQYF
clone_size: many; j_call: TRBJ2-7; d_call: TRBD1; v_call: TRBV5-4; cdr3_nt: TGTGCCAGCAAAGCTTGGTCAGGGGGCAAGGACGAGCAGTACTTC; cdr3_aa: CASKAWSGGKDEQYF
clone_size: many; j_call: TRBJ1-2; d_call: TRBD1; v_call: TRBV19; cdr3_nt: TGTGCCAGTAGTCCCGGGACAGGGGGCGCGGGCTATGGCTACACCTTC; cdr3_aa: CASSPGTGGAGYGYTF
clone_size: few; j_call: TRBJ2-5; d_call: TRBD1; v_call: TRBV12-3/TRBV12-4; cdr3_nt: TGTGCCAGCAGTGGGGGACAGGGCGGAGAGACCCAGTACTTC; cdr3_aa: CASSGGQGGETQYF
clone_size: few; j_call: TRBJ2-7; d_call: -; v_call: TRBV7-9; cdr3_nt: TGTGCCAGCAGCCAAACAGTCTCTCCCTACGAGCAGTACTTC; cdr3_aa: CASSQTVSPYEQYF
clone_size: few; j_call: TRBJ2-1; d_call: -; v_call: TRBV6-6; cdr3_nt: TGTGCCAGCAGTTATTTTCCGGTTTGGCAGCAGCGAGGCGGCGAGCAGTTCTTC; cdr3_aa: CASSYFPVWQQRGGEQFF
clone_size: -; j_call: TRBJ2-5; d_call: -; v_call: TRBV4-1; cdr3_nt: -; cdr3_aa: CASSQGFGEGQETQYF
clone_size: many; j_call: TRBJ2-2; d_call: -; v_call: TRBV7-9; cdr3_nt: TGTGCCAGCAGCTCCCCCCTGAACACCGGGGAGCTGTTTTTT; cdr3_aa: CASSSPLNTGELFF
clone_size: many; j_call: TRBJ1-2; d_call: -; v_call: TRBV6-5; cdr3_nt: TGTGCCAGCAGTTACGGTCTTTCTGCTACTAACTATGGCTACACCTTC; cdr3_aa: CASSYGLSATNYGYTF
clone_size: many; j_call: TRBJ1-1; d_call: -; v_call: TRBV4-3; cdr3_nt: TGCGCCAGCAGCCAAGATTCGGGATTGAACACTGAAGCTTTCTTT; cdr3_aa: CASSQDSGLNTEAFF
clone_size: many; j_call: TRBJ2-7; d_call: TRBD1; v_call: TRBV4-1; cdr3_nt: TGCGCCAGCAGCCAAGGCCAGGGGGACTACGAGCAGTACTTC; cdr3_aa: CASSQGQGDYEQYF
clone_size: many; j_call: TRBJ1-5; d_call: -; v_call: TRBV6-1; cdr3_nt: TGTGCCAGCAGTGAATTGAGGGGCCCACTTAATCAGCCCCAGCATTTT; cdr3_aa: CASSELRGPLNQPQHF
clone_size: many; j_call: TRBJ2-7; d_call: -; v_call: TRBV29-1; cdr3_nt: TGCAGCGCTCTAGGACAGTCCTACGAGCAGTACTTC; cdr3_aa: CSALGQSYEQYF
clone_size: -; j_call: TRBJ1-1; d_call: TRBD1; v_call: TRBV2; cdr3_nt: TGTGCCAGCAATGACAGGGGGCTGAGCACTGAAGCTTTCTTT; cdr3_aa: CASNDRGLSTEAFF
clone_size: many; j_call: TRBJ2-3; d_call: -; v_call: TRBV4-3; cdr3_nt: TGCGCCAGCAGCCAAGAAGTCCAGGGTGTAGCAGATACGCAGTATTTT; cdr3_aa: CASSQEVQGVADTQYF
clone_size: many; j_call: TRBJ2-3; d_call: -; v_call: TRBV7-6; cdr3_nt: TGTGCCAGCAGCTTAGCGGTGGGGGGTTCAGATACGCAGTATTTT; cdr3_aa: CASSLAVGGSDTQYF
clone_size: few; j_call: TRBJ2-2; d_call: -; v_call: TRBV20-1; cdr3_nt: TGCAGTGCATACGGGACTCACACCGGGGGGCTGTTTTTT; cdr3_aa: CSAYGTHTGGLFF
clone_size: few; j_call: TRBJ2-3; d_call: -; v_call: TRBV3-1; cdr3_nt: TGTGCCAGCAGCCTCAGACAGGGAGGGACAGATACGCAGTATTTT; cdr3_aa: CASSLRQGGTDTQYF
clone_size: -; j_call: TRBJ2-7; d_call: -; v_call: TRBV5-4; cdr3_nt: TGTGCCAGCAGCTTGGAATTGTCTCTCGAGCAGTACTTC; cdr3_aa: CASSLELSLEQYF
clone_size: many; j_call: TRBJ2-5; d_call: -; v_call: TRBV4-3; cdr3_nt: TGCGCCAGCAGCCAAGATTATTGGCAGACCTCGGCCCAGTACTTC; cdr3_aa: CASSQDYWQTSAQYF
clone_size: many; j_call: TRBJ2-2; d_call: -; v_call: TRBV12-3/TRBV12-4; cdr3_nt: TGTGCCAGCAGTTTTCATGGGGCAAGGAACACCGGGGAGCTGTTTTTT; cdr3_aa: CASSFHGARNTGELFF
clone_size: many; j_call: TRBJ2-7; d_call: TRBD1; v_call: TRBV29-1; cdr3_nt: TGCAGCGTGGTGCGCTGGGACAGCCACTACGAGCAGTACTTC; cdr3_aa: CSVVRWDSHYEQYF
clone_size: many; j_call: TRBJ2-7; d_call: -; v_call: TRBV20-1; cdr3_nt: TGCAGTGCTAGAGGGGAGATCCCCTCCTACGAGCAGTACTTC; cdr3_aa: CSARGEIPSYEQYF
clone_size: many; j_call: TRBJ1-6; d_call: -; v_call: TRBV4-2; cdr3_nt: TGTGCCAGCAGCCCCCCGGGCTCACCCCTCCACTTT; cdr3_aa: CASSPPGSPLHF
clone_size: few; j_call: TRBJ2-3; d_call: -; v_call: TRBV2; cdr3_nt: TGTGCCAGCACCGAAGGGGTAGATACGCAGTATTTT; cdr3_aa: CASTEGVDTQYF
clone_size: -; j_call: TRBJ2-7; d_call: -; v_call: TRBV11-2; cdr3_nt: TGTGCCAGCAGCCCGCAGATGGGACACGCGTCTCTCGAGCAGTACTTC; cdr3_aa: CASSPQMGHASLEQYF
clone_size: many; j_call: TRBJ2-1; d_call: TRBD2; v_call: TRBV14; cdr3_nt: TGTGCCAGCAGCCAAACTCTACTAGCGGTCGGCAATGAGCAGTTCTTC; cdr3_aa: CASSQTLLAVGNEQFF
clone_size: -; j_call: TRBJ2-3; d_call: TRBD2; v_call: TRBV6-2/TRBV6-3; cdr3_nt: TGTGCCAGCAGGACTCCGGGACTAGCGTCGGCAGATACGCAGTATTTT; cdr3_aa: CASRTPGLASADTQYF
clone_size: many; j_call: TRBJ2-7; d_call: -; v_call: TRBV19; cdr3_nt: TGTGCCAGTAGTTCCTGGACCGACGGGGCGAGAGAGGAGCAGTACTTC; cdr3_aa: CASSSWTDGAREEQYF
clone_size: -; j_call: TRBJ2-2; d_call: -; v_call: TRBV29-1; cdr3_nt: TGCAGCGTTGACACCCACACCGGGGAGCTGTTTTTT; cdr3_aa: CSVDTHTGELFF
clone_size: many; j_call: TRBJ2-3; d_call: TRBD2; v_call: TRBV28; cdr3_nt: TGTGCCAGCAGTGAAGGACTAGCGGGAGTTGAAGATACGCAGTATTTT; cdr3_aa: CASSEGLAGVEDTQYF